The entry below gives a single T cell receptor (beta chain) sequence along with its context. This entry is derived from a study of CD8+CD57+ T cells in acquired aplastic anemia. Across the study: Recorded DNA amounts for sorted CD4+ and CD8+ cells had an average of approximately 3 ug.

Profiles of TCR beta VDJ and CDR3 were generated from a genomic DNA template. MiXCR was run by TCRdb on the reads, yielding one entry per CDR3 protein. This table has about 470,000 distinct CDR3 sequences, about a third appearing once. Flow cytometry had shown expanded CD8+CD57+ cells in the patients chosen for sequencing. Trimming removed 4 bases at V and 0 bases at J, with 20 bases between. This CDR3 is built from 18 residues. Germline CDR1 and CDR2: MGHDK and SYGVNS. The specimen sequenced was sorted CD4+, CD8+, or CD8+CD57+ T cells (not recorded which) from PBMCs. The V and J genes are TRBV25-1 and TRBJ2-3, with D possibly being TRBD1 or TRBD2 (5 bases each). This receptor was identified in a human donor with aplastic anemia. CDR3 residues: CASSAIQKRDPSTDTQYF. CDR3 DNA sequence: TGTGCCAGCAGTGCGATCCAGAAGAGGGACCCTAGCACAGATACGCAGTATTTT.